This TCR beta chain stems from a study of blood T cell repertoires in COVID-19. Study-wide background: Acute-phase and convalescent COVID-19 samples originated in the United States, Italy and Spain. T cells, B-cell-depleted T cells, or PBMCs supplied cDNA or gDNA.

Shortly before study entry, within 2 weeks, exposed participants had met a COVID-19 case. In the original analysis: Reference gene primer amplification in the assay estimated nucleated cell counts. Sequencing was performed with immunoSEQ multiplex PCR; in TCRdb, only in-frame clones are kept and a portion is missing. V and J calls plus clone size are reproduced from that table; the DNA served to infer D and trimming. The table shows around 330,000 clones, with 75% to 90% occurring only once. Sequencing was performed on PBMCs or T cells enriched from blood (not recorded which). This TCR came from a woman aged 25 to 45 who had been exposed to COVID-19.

DNA of the CDR3: TGTGCCACCAGTGATTTGCAGACTTCTAGCTCCTACAATGAGCAGTTCTTC. It translates to CATSDLQTSSSYNEQFF. This rearrangement joins TRBV24-1 to TRBJ2-1; the D is unclear. V was trimmed by 0 bases and J by 0 bases, leaving 11 bases between them. This CDR3 is 17 amino acids long. Germline values: CDR1 KGHDR, CDR2 SFDVKD.